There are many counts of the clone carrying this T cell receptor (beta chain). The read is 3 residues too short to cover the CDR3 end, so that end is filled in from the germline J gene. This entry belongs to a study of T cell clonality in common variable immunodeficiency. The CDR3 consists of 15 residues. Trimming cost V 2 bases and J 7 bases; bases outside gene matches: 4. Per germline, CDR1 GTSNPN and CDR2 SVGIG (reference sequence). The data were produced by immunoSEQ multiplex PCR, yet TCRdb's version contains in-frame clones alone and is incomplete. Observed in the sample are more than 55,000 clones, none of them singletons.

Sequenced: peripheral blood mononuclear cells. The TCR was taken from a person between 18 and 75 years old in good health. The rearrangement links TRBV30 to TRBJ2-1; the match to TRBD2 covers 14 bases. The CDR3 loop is CAWSYGLAGGNEQFF. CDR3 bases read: TGTGCCTGGAGTTACGGACTAGCGGGAGGTAATGAG.